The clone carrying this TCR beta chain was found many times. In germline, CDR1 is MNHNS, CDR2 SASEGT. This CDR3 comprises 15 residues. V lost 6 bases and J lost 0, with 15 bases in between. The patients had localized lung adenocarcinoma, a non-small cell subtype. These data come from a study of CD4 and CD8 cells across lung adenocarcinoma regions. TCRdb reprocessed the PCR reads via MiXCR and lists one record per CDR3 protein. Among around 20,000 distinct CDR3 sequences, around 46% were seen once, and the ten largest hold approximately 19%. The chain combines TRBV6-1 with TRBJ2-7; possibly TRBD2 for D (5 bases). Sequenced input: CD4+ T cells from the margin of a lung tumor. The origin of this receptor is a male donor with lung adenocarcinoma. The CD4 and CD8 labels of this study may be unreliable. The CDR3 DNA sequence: TGTGCCAGCAGAGACCGGACGGGGAGCTCCTACGAGCAGTACTTC. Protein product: CASRDRTGSSYEQYF.